Presented here are 13 T cell receptor beta chains from one specimen sequenced in a study of blood T cell repertoires in COVID-19. Produced via immunoSEQ multiplex PCR; TCRdb's table is partial and in-frame only. The sample lists over 130,000 clones; 80% to 90% were seen once. Material for sequencing was peripheral blood. The source is a woman aged 80 or older with acute or convalescent COVID-19.

This rearrangement joins TRBV5-1 to TRBJ1-1; 8 bases agree with TRBD1. The germline V gene encodes CDR1 SGHRS and CDR2 YFSETQ. The CDR3 contains 14 residues. Losses at the gene ends were 4 bases for V and 1 base for J; bases not matched to a gene: 3. CDR3 amino acids: CASSEGQANTEAFF. CDR3 bases: TGCGCCAGCAGCGAGGGACAGGCGAACACTGAAGCTTTCTTT. The complete variable domain, with remaining parts taken from reference TRBV5-1 and TRBJ1-1, reads KAGVTQTPRYLIKTRGQQVTLSCSPISGHRSVSWYQQTPGQGLQFLFEYFSETQRNKGNFPGRFSGRQFSNSRSEMNVSTLELGDSALYLCASSEGQANTEAFFGQGTRLTVV.

V gene TRBV7-2 combines with J gene TRBJ2-1, with 9 bases identical to TRBD1. The CDR3 covers 16 residues. After removal of 5 bases from V and 7 bases from J, the junction contained 12 bases not matched to a gene. Germline lookup yields CDR1 SGHTA and CDR2 FQGNSA. CDR3 in amino acids: CASSQQGARRGNEQFF. The CDR3 bases are TGTGCCAGCAGCCAACAGGGGGCGAGGAGAGGGAATGAGCAGTTCTTC.

The chain couples TRBV5-6 to TRBJ1-2, with a possible D match to TRBD1 (6 bases). Trimming removed 4 bases at V and 5 bases at J, with 15 bases between. Germline values: CDR1 SGHDT, CDR2 YYEEEE. The CDR3 runs to 14 residues. CDR3 sequence reads: CASSTYGQTYGYTF. The CDR3 DNA reads as TGTGCCAGCAGCACCTACGGACAGACATATGGCTACACCTTC.

This sequence joins TRBV2 and TRBJ1-5; a possible D gene is TRBD1 (5 bases). CDR3 length equals 15 residues. The germline V gene encodes CDR1 SNHLY and CDR2 FYNNEI. V was pared by 4 bases and J by 6 bases, with 16 bases between. The DNA of the CDR3 is TGTGCCAGCAGTGGTTTAGACAGTCCAGTTCAGCCCCAGCATTTT. The encoded protein is CASSGLDSPVQPQHF.

V is TRBV6-5 and J is TRBJ1-5; D ambiguous. The germline gives CDR1 MNHEY, CDR2 SVGAGI. The CDR3 has 15 amino acids. Trimming cost V 7 bases and J 2 bases, with 15 bases left between them. The CDR3 region is CASNQHRGGNQPQHF. As DNA, the CDR3 is TGTGCCAGCAACCAGCACCGGGGTGGCAATCAGCCCCAGCATTTT.

The chain combines TRBV7-9 with TRBJ2-5, with 7 positions matching TRBD1. Germline values: CDR1 SEHNR, CDR2 FQNEAQ (reference sequence). V trimming: 1 base; J trimming: 2 bases; junction bases outside the gene matches: 7. This CDR3 spans 16 amino acids. CDR3 sequence: CASSLGSGTEQETQYF. The CDR3 region has the DNA TGTGCCAGCAGCTTAGGGAGTGGGACAGAACAAGAGACCCAGTACTTC.

The V call is TRBV5-1, the J call TRBJ2-3, with D maybe TRBD2 (6 bases). Trimming removed 2 bases from V and 5 bases from J, with 18 bases in between. CDR1 and CDR2 (germline): SGHRS, YFSETQ. CDR3 length: 16 residues. Here the CDR3 reads CASSFRVSTGGDTQYF. In nucleotides, the CDR3 is TGCGCCAGCAGCTTTAGGGTCTCCACCGGGGGAGATACGCAGTATTTT. The whole variable domain, filled in from reference TRBV5-1 and TRBJ2-3, reads KAGVTQTPRYLIKTRGQQVTLSCSPISGHRSVSWYQQTPGQGLQFLFEYFSETQRNKGNFPGRFSGRQFSNSRSEMNVSTLELGDSALYLCASSFRVSTGGDTQYFGPGTRLTVL.

This rearrangement joins TRBV6-1 to TRBJ2-3; 9 nucleotides line up with TRBD2. J lost 11 bases, V lost 0 bases, and 3 bases had no gene match. The germline gives CDR1 MNHNS, CDR2 SASEGT. The CDR3 covers 13 residues. The DNA of the CDR3 is TGTGCCAGCAGTGAAGCGCGGGGGGGACGGCAGTATTTT. As protein: CASSEARGGRQYF.

This rearrangement joins TRBV3-1 (or the pseudogene TRBV3-2) to TRBJ1-1; D is perhaps TRBD1 (6 bases). This CDR3 is 13 amino acids long. The V end lost 4 bases, the J end lost 1 base, and 7 bases lay between the germline ends. The germline V gene has CDR1 LGHDT and CDR2 YNNKEL (reference sequence). CDR3 region: CASSRTANTEAFF. The CDR3 DNA reads TGTGCCAGCAGCCGGACAGCGAACACTGAAGCTTTCTTT.

The chain carries TRBV5-4 and TRBJ2-5; 10 bases match TRBD2. The CDR3 totals 17 residues. V shed 1 base and J 4 bases; nucleotides not matched to a gene: 10. CDR1 is SGHNT, CDR2 YYREEE, per germline (reference sequence). CDR3 amino acids: CASSLTSGVIGGETQYF. The CDR3 coding sequence is TGTGCCAGCAGCTTGACTAGCGGGGTAATTGGAGGAGAGACCCAGTACTTC.

This chain joins TRBV14 and TRBJ2-2; TRBD1 is a possible D gene (6 bases). Germline V lookup: CDR1 SGHDN, CDR2 FVKESK. Trimming took off 3 bases at V and 5 bases at J, with 10 bases between the two ends. The CDR3 extends over 14 amino acids. The CDR3 DNA is TGTGCCAGCAGCCAGCTGGGGGCTACCGGGGAGCTGTTTTTT. Its protein product is CASSQLGATGELFF.

This clone was counted only a few times. The chain uses TRBV5-8 and TRBJ1-1; no firm D call. The V end lost 0 bases, the J end lost 8 bases, and 17 bases lay between the germline ends. The CDR3 has 15 residues. Germline CDR1 SGHTS, CDR2 YDEGEE. CDR3 bases: TGTGCCAGCAGCTTGGTTGATGGGTTTCCGGGGGAAGCTTTCTTT. Amino acid sequence: CASSLVDGFPGEAFF.

The chain uses TRBV2 and TRBJ2-7; 8 bases map to TRBD1. The V segment lost 5 bases and the J segment 1 base; nucleotides outside the gene matches: 7. Germline V lookup: CDR1 SNHLY, CDR2 FYNNEI. This CDR3 spans 15 amino acids. This CDR3 reads CASSPDRERSYEQYF. The CDR3 bases are TGTGCCAGCAGTCCGGACAGGGAGAGGTCCTACGAGCAGTACTTC.